This entry concerns a single TCR beta chain. Its antigen is still unknown. No much larger clone is present one base from it, and per-base qualities are unavailable. CDR1 and CDR2 (MDHEN, SYDVKM) derive from the germline V gene. The germline ends are 15 bases apart after V is trimmed by 2 bases and J by 4 bases. Including the terminal cysteine and phenylalanine, the CDR3 comprises 16 residues. The only DNA kept is the CDR3, 48 bases in frame from the first base. Whole blood was collected in K2EDTA tubes by collaborating institutions according to the institutions' own protocols. For TCRbeta analysis, collaborators shipped samples as frozen whole blood, isolated PBMCs, or DNA extracted from either of those sample types. The sample belongs to a study of blood T cell repertoires in COVID-19 (TCRdb year 2020). Concerning the study at large: The collaborator samples originated in the United States, Italy and Spain and spanned the acute and convalescent phases of COVID-19. The prospective study material was composed of cDNA or gDNA derived from T cells, B-cell-depleted T cells, or PBMCs. Deeply sampled blood TCRbeta repertoires from subjects exposed to, actively infected with, or recovered from COVID-19 were included in the dataset. The repertoires were made available in a free public database intended to serve as a resource for research on the immune response to SARS-CoV-2. The samples were drawn from two sources: the first 160 participants of the ongoing ImmuneRACE study, and over 950 subjects contributed by 6 global collaborators. A de-identified subject ID, COVID-19 status, age in years and sex were almost always included in the sample metadata. HLA class I and class II types, where available, came from metadata supplied by the sample provider rather than from assay-based typing. The investigation overall reported the following: The quantity of clinical and demographic metadata differed by source and by participant and was supplied without curation.

TCRbeta CDR3 regions were amplified from genomic DNA by means of the immunoSEQ Assay, a bias-controlled multiplex PCR. As for the authors' bioinformatics: Within the assay, amplification of reference gene primers was used to estimate how many nucleated cells each sample contained. Sequence reads were collapsed and filtered to measure the absolute abundance of every unique TCRbeta CDR3 rearrangement. For each sample, productive Simpson clonality was calculated by taking the square root of Simpson's diversity index across productive rearrangements. TCRdb's version of the immuneACCESS table is confined to in-frame rearrangements and falls short of the full clone set. An unresolved V gene accounts for under half of the shortfall where checked; the remainder is of unknown origin. For V, J and clone size, that table is used; D and trimming come from the DNA. A total of approximately 220,000 clones appear in this sample, more than 75% of them only once. The ten largest make up approximately 3% of the sample.

The chain is encoded by TRBV28 joined to TRBJ1-3; TRBD1 is a possible D gene, resting on 6 matching bases. The origin of this receptor is a man aged 55 to 70 with acute or convalescent COVID-19. Material for sequencing was peripheral blood. In nucleotides, the sequence is TGTGCCAGCAGTTTACTTATTGGGGGCGCGGGAAACACCATATATTTT. This gives the protein CASSLLIGGAGNTIYF.